This T cell receptor (beta chain) was retrieved from a study of blood T cell repertoires in COVID-19. Looking at the study overall: Samples representing acute and convalescent COVID-19 were sourced from the United States, Italy and Spain.

Germline-derived CDR1 and CDR2 are SGHNT and YYREEE (reference sequence). The V end was cut by 4 bases, the J end by 1 base, with 9 bases between. The CDR3 contains 13 residues. As processed by the authors: For nucleated cells, counts were estimated from reference gene primer amplification. TCRdb's table, derived via immunoSEQ multiplex PCR, lists solely in-frame clones and lacks some. D and trimming were read from the DNA, whereas the V and J calls and clone size are those reported in that table. This sample has about 85,000 clones, with 85% to 90% found just once. The V call is TRBV5-4, the J call TRBJ2-7; D not certain. The sequence was obtained from an elderly woman with active or convalescent COVID-19. The sample consisted of peripheral blood. Here the CDR3 DNA reads TGTGCCAGCAGCCCAAGCACTTCCTACGAGCAGTACTTC. Translation gives CASSPSTSYEQYF.